The 10 T cell receptor beta chains below were found in one sample sequenced in a study of blood T cell repertoires in COVID-19. Here immunoSEQ multiplex PCR was the method, and the copy in TCRdb shows in-frame clones only, minus some. The data show hundreds of thousands of clones, 80% to 90% seen once. Sequencing input: peripheral blood. The source is an elderly woman with active or convalescent COVID-19.

This chain links TRBV11-3 with TRBJ2-5, with D perhaps TRBD1 (6 bases). The germline V gene has CDR1 SGHNT and CDR2 YENEEA. Trimming took off 3 bases at V and 3 bases at J, with 14 bases between the two ends. This CDR3 is 15 amino acids long. The CDR3 spells CASSFAAGVEETQYF. In nucleotides, the CDR3 is TGTGCCAGCAGCTTTGCGGCAGGGGTGGAAGAGACCCAGTACTTC.

This clone was observed once. The chain joins TRBV30 to TRBJ1-1; 8 bases align to TRBD1. Trimming at V came to 2 bases and at J to 2 bases, leaving 16 bases not matched to a gene. The CDR3 contains 18 residues. Germline lookup yields CDR1 GTSNPN and CDR2 SVGIG (reference sequence). This CDR3 is CAWSPRLGQALVNTEAFF. DNA of the CDR3: TGTGCCTGGAGTCCCCGACTGGGACAGGCCTTGGTCAACACTGAAGCTTTCTTT.

The count of this clone is one. The gene calls are TRBV9 and TRBJ2-5; no reliable D call. CDR3 length: 14 amino acids. V shed 0 bases and J shed 1 base, with 7 bases lying between them. Germline V gene data show CDR1 as SGDLS and CDR2 as YYNGEE. CDR3 coding DNA: TGTGCCAGCAGCGTAGCAACCAGCCAAGAGACCCAGTACTTC. This sequence encodes CASSVATSQETQYF.

This sequence joins TRBV5-4 and TRBJ2-3; TRBD1 might be the D (6 bases). CDR3 length equals 14 residues. V lost 9 bases and J lost 0, with 14 bases in between. Germline values: CDR1 SGHNT, CDR2 YYREEE (reference sequence). The CDR3 loop is CANSRDTSTDTQYF. The CDR3 DNA reads as TGTGCCAACTCGAGGGACACAAGCACAGATACGCAGTATTTT. The entire variable domain, with the rest obtained from reference TRBV5-4 and TRBJ2-3, is as follows: ETGVTQSPTHLIKTRGQQVTLRCSSQSGHNTVSWYQQALGQGPQFIFQYYREEENGRGNFPPRFSGLQFPNYSSELNVNALELDDSALYLCANSRDTSTDTQYFGPGTRLTVL.

The gene calls are TRBV5-1 and TRBJ2-6, with TRBD2 identical over 7 bases. The ends lost 1 base at V and 8 bases at J; junction bases unmatched: 6. The CDR3 has 15 amino acids. CDR1 and CDR2 (germline): SGHRS, YFSETQ. DNA for the CDR3: TGCGCCAGCAGCTTGTTCGTCGGGGGGACCAACGTCCTGACTTTC. Its protein is CASSLFVGGTNVLTF.

The rearrangement joins TRBV19 to TRBJ1-1; D remains unclear. The V and J ends lost 5 bases and 11 bases respectively, with 12 bases between them. In germline, CDR1 is LNHDA, CDR2 SQIVND (reference sequence). CDR3 length: 11 amino acids. CDR3 sequence: CASSSHSRAFF. CDR3 coding DNA: TGTGCCAGTAGTTCCCACAGTCGGGCTTTCTTT.

This clone was counted once. This chain joins TRBV4-3 and TRBJ2-7; 10 bases fit TRBD2. The CDR3 loop spans 16 amino acids. Germline loops: CDR1 LGHNA, CDR2 YSLEER. Unmatched junction bases numbered 8, after V lost 1 base and J lost 5 bases. Here the CDR3 reads CASSQGASGGRHEQYF. DNA for the CDR3: TGCGCCAGCAGCCAAGGGGCTAGCGGGGGACGGCACGAGCAGTACTTC.

This clone was found once. This sequence joins TRBV12-3 or TRBV12-4 and TRBJ1-4; no clear D gene. The CDR3 is 13 residues long. Trimming left V 0 bases short and J 10 bases short, with 9 bases between. CDR3 in DNA: TGTGCCAGCAGTTTAGCGGTTAGCTTAAAACTGTTTTTT. The encoded protein is CASSLAVSLKLFF.

The chain carries TRBV4-2 and TRBJ1-1, with a weak D call TRBD1 (6 bases). Per germline, CDR1 LGHNA and CDR2 YNFKEQ. Trimming left V 4 bases short and J 11 bases short, with 20 bases between. This CDR3 spans 14 amino acids. The CDR3 sequence: CASSREGGTLGAFF. The CDR3 DNA reads TGTGCCAGCAGCCGGGAGGGGGGAACCCTAGGGGCTTTCTTT.

In its sample, this clone was seen a few times. The V call is TRBV2, the J call TRBJ1-1, with a weak D call TRBD1 (6 bases). V gave up 5 bases and J gave up 6 bases, with 10 bases separating them. The CDR3 contains 12 residues. Germline CDR1 and CDR2: SNHLY and FYNNEI. CDR3: CASSLRQAEAFF. In DNA, the CDR3 is TGTGCCAGCAGTCTCCGACAGGCTGAAGCTTTCTTT.